Following are 23 T cell receptor beta chains from one sample sequenced in a study of cytomegalovirus exposure and HLA in healthy donors. The PCR ran on 60 Vbeta and 13 Jbeta primers. Sequenced by immunoSEQ multiplex PCR; TCRdb stores in-frame clones only, minus some. The sample records 95,000 to 110,000 clones, 74% being singletons. Source material: PBMCs. Receptor source: a woman aged 35 to 49 in good health and CMV-seropositive.

The chain joins TRBV7-3 to TRBJ1-1, with D hard to call. The V end was cut by 2 bases, the J end by 4 bases, with 11 bases between. The CDR3 has 14 amino acids. The germline V gene encodes CDR1 SGHTA and CDR2 FQGTGA. The CDR3 DNA sequence: TGTGCCAGCAGCTTATTGAGGGAGAGCACTGAAGCTTTCTTT. Amino acid sequence: CASSLLRESTEAFF. The complete variable domain, with remaining parts taken from reference TRBV7-3 and TRBJ1-1, reads GAGVSQTPSNKVTEKGKYVELRCDPISGHTALYWYRQSLGQGPEFLIYFQGTGAADDSGLPNDRFFAVRPEGSVSTLKIQRTERGDSAVYLCASSLLRESTEAFFGQGTRLTVV.

This clone has just a few counts. The V gene is TRBV5-6, the J gene TRBJ1-5, with 7 bases aligning to TRBD1. Germline V gene lookup returns CDR1 SGHDT and CDR2 YYEEEE. There are 15 residues in the CDR3. V dropped 4 bases and J dropped 3; count of bases not matched to a gene: 7. CDR3 in amino acids: CASSAYRGHNQPQHF. CDR3 bases: TGTGCCAGCAGCGCCTACAGGGGACACAATCAGCCCCAGCATTTT.

The chain joins TRBV5-6 to TRBJ1-5; 10 bases are a match to TRBD1. Germline assignment: CDR1 SGHDT and CDR2 YYEEEE. J lost 5 bases, V lost 3 bases, and 8 bases had no gene match. This CDR3 spans 16 amino acids. The CDR3 protein is CASSSRDRGLDQPQHF. For the CDR3, the DNA is TGTGCCAGCAGCTCCCGAGACAGGGGGCTCGATCAGCCCCAGCATTTT. Together with reference TRBV5-6 and TRBJ1-5, the CDR3 gives the full variable domain: DAGVTQSPTHLIKTRGQQVTLRCSPKSGHDTVSWYQQALGQGPQFIFQYYEEEERQRGNFPDRFSGHQFPNYSSELNVNALLLGDSALYLCASSSRDRGLDQPQHFGDGTRLSIL.

About this clone itself: Other DNA sequences of this sample code for an identical CDR3. The chain carries TRBV7-9 and TRBJ1-2; perhaps TRBD1 as D (6 bases). The V end lost 5 bases, the J end lost 2 bases, and 9 bases lay between the germline ends. Germline CDR1 reads SEHNR; CDR2 reads FQNEAQ (reference sequence). CDR3 size: 13 residues. The CDR3 DNA is TGTGCCAGCAGCCTTGGACAGAACTATGGCTACACCTTC. Translating gives CASSLGQNYGYTF.

The chain has TRBV7-2 and TRBJ1-1; TRBD1 matches at 7 bases. V gave up 1 base and J gave up 4 bases; unmatched junction bases: 15. The length of the CDR3 is 18 residues. From germline, CDR1 is SGHTA and CDR2 FQGNSA. The CDR3 loop reads CASSLGGIIGGAGTEAFF. CDR3 sequence (DNA): TGTGCCAGCAGCTTAGGGGGTATTATAGGGGGCGCGGGCACTGAAGCTTTCTTT.

The chain combines TRBV29-1 with TRBJ1-5; D may be TRBD1 (5 bases). This CDR3 spans 13 amino acids. Germline-derived CDR1 and CDR2 are SQVTM and ANQGSEA. V was cut by 6 bases and J by 6 bases, with 15 bases left in between. The CDR3 region has the DNA TGCAGCGTCGGGGACCCCGGGGGTCAGCCCCAGCATTTT. Translation gives CSVGDPGGQPQHF.

V usage is TRBV7-9 and J usage is TRBJ2-1, with D possibly being TRBD2 (5 bases). Trimming removed 1 base at V and 5 bases at J, with 15 bases between. The germline gives CDR1 SEHNR, CDR2 FQNEAQ (reference sequence). This CDR3 region has 16 residues. The CDR3 sequence is CASSLGLGLGNNEQFF. CDR3 nucleotide sequence: TGTGCCAGCAGCTTAGGTCTCGGACTTGGGAACAATGAGCAGTTCTTC.

This clone was found a few times. This sequence joins TRBV4-1 and TRBJ1-4; TRBD1 is a possible D gene (5 bases). The V and J ends lost 0 bases and 12 bases respectively, with 8 bases between them. This CDR3 comprises 12 residues. Germline V gene data show CDR1 as MGHRA and CDR2 as YSYEKL. CDR3 residues: CASSQDLGELFF. The CDR3 coding sequence is TGCGCCAGCAGCCAAGATCTAGGGGAACTGTTTTTT.

This clone is a singleton in its sample. The V gene is TRBV7-2, the J gene TRBJ2-5, with a possible D match to TRBD1 (6 bases). The tail of the sequence fits TRBJ2-7 better, so the J call may be wrong. The germline CDR1 and CDR2 sequences are SGHTA and FQGNSA. This CDR3 contains 13 residues. CDR3 sequence reads: CASSLTGPYEQYF. The CDR3 DNA reads as TGTGCCAGCAGCCTTACAGGGCCCTACGAGCAGTACTTC.

The chain recombines TRBV20-1 with TRBJ1-1, with D unclear. The V end lost 1 base, the J end lost 11 bases, and 11 bases lay between the germline ends. The germline gives CDR1 DFQATT, CDR2 SNEGSKA (reference sequence). The CDR3 runs to 11 residues. CDR3 bases: TGCAGTGCTAGAGGTCGAGGGCACGCTTTCTTT. Its translation: CSARGRGHAFF.

This clone was seen more than once but under ten times. The rearrangement links TRBV5-1 to TRBJ1-2; D remains ambiguous. The V gene lost 0 bases and the J gene lost 4 bases, with 4 bases spanning the gap. The CDR3 has 12 amino acids. The germline gives CDR1 SGHRS, CDR2 YFSETQ. In nucleotides, the CDR3 is TGCGCCAGCAGCTTGGACAGCTATGGCTACACCTTC. Translating gives CASSLDSYGYTF. Variable domain in full (rest from reference TRBV5-1 and TRBJ1-2): KAGVTQTPRYLIKTRGQQVTLSCSPISGHRSVSWYQQTPGQGLQFLFEYFSETQRNKGNFPGRFSGRQFSNSRSEMNVSTLELGDSALYLCASSLDSYGYTFGSGTRLTVV.

V is TRBV7-9 and J is TRBJ2-7, with TRBD1 matching over 8 bases. With 5 bases clipped from V and 3 bases from J, the junction kept 6 bases outside the gene matches. This CDR3 contains 14 residues. Germline CDR1 SEHNR, CDR2 FQNEAQ (reference sequence). The CDR3: CASSQGQGVYEQYF. CDR3 coding DNA: TGTGCCAGCAGCCAAGGACAGGGCGTCTACGAGCAGTACTTC.

V usage is TRBV4-2 and J usage is TRBJ1-6; D may be TRBD1 (6 bases). The CDR3 is made up of 16 amino acids. Trimming took 1 base from V and 7 from J, leaving 14 bases between them. CDR1 and CDR2 from the germline V gene are LGHNA and YNFKEQ. The CDR3 loop reads CASSQVGAGTNSPLHF. CDR3 nucleotide sequence: TGTGCCAGCAGCCAAGTCGGGGCAGGGACAAATTCACCCCTCCACTTT.

The chain employs TRBV7-9 and TRBJ2-5; D is unresolved. The CDR3 contains 13 residues. V shed 5 bases and J shed 6 bases, with 13 bases lying between them. Germline lookup yields CDR1 SEHNR and CDR2 FQNEAQ (reference sequence). The CDR3 spells CASSQPQIQTQYF. CDR3 sequence (DNA): TGTGCCAGCAGCCAGCCACAGATCCAGACCCAGTACTTC.

V and J are TRBV10-1 and TRBJ2-7; D might be TRBD1 (5 bases). This CDR3 has 13 amino acids. CDR1 and CDR2 from the germline V gene are WNHNN and SYGVQD (reference sequence). Trimming left V 5 bases short and J 5 bases short, with 13 bases between. CDR3 amino acids: CASSWTQTDEQYF. In nucleotides, the CDR3 is TGCGCCAGCAGTTGGACACAAACCGACGAGCAGTACTTC.

The rearrangement links TRBV5-1 to TRBJ1-1; tentatively, D is TRBD1 (5 bases). The germline V gene encodes CDR1 SGHRS and CDR2 YFSETQ. This CDR3 has 13 residues. Deletions cut 0 bases from V and 5 bases from J, with 8 bases between. In nucleotides, the CDR3 is TGCGCCAGCAGCTTGGTGGGGCGTACTGAAGCTTTCTTT. As protein: CASSLVGRTEAFF.

Details on this clone: Within the sample, other DNA sequences also encode this same CDR3. The gene calls are TRBV9 and TRBJ1-5; no clear D. The CDR3 has 14 residues. Germline CDR1 and CDR2: SGDLS and YYNGEE. V was clipped by 2 bases and J by 0 bases, with 6 bases between them. This chain's CDR3 is CASSVGNSNQPQHF. The CDR3 DNA sequence: TGTGCCAGCAGCGTCGGGAATAGCAATCAGCCCCAGCATTTT.

This chain uses TRBV7-2 with TRBJ2-1, with a possible D match to TRBD1 (5 bases). The CDR3 totals 15 residues. Trimming shortened V by 2 bases and J by 3 bases, and 11 bases separated the two germline ends. Germline V gives CDR1 SGHTA, CDR2 FQGNSA. Written as DNA, the CDR3 is TGTGCCAGCAGCTTATATAGGGGCTACTACAATGAGCAGTTCTTC. As protein: CASSLYRGYYNEQFF.

This chain joins TRBV30 and TRBJ1-5, with D unclear. CDR1 is GTSNPN and CDR2 is SVGIG in the germline V gene (reference sequence). Trimming cost V 1 base and J 7 bases, with 11 bases left between them. This CDR3 is 13 amino acids long. CDR3 residues: CAWSAPDSQPQHF. Here the CDR3 DNA reads TGTGCCTGGAGTGCGCCAGATTCACAGCCCCAGCATTTT.

The chain couples TRBV10-3 to TRBJ2-2, with D uncertain. The germline gives CDR1 ENHRY, CDR2 SYGVKD. V dropped 5 bases and J dropped 6 bases, with 7 bases sitting between them. The CDR3 consists of 12 residues. The CDR3 here is CAISSAAGELFF. DNA of the CDR3: TGTGCCATCAGTAGCGCCGCCGGGGAGCTGTTTTTT.

The chain carries TRBV5-1 and TRBJ1-1, with D unclear. This CDR3 has 15 residues. Germline values: CDR1 SGHRS, CDR2 YFSETQ. Between the trimmed V and J ends, which lost 1 base and 4 bases, there was a span of 14 bases. The CDR3 loop is CASSLLGDRSTEAFF. The DNA for the CDR3 is TGCGCCAGCAGCTTGCTGGGAGATAGGTCCACTGAAGCTTTCTTT.

V and J are TRBV2 and TRBJ1-2; D ambiguous. Per the germline V gene, CDR1 is SNHLY and CDR2 is FYNNEI. Trimming shortened V by 0 bases and J by 4 bases, and 15 bases separated the two germline ends. This CDR3 region has 16 residues. CDR3 in DNA: TGTGCCAGCAGTGAAGCCCCCATCTCGAACGGCTATGGCTACACCTTC. This encodes CASSEAPISNGYGYTF.

The chain employs TRBV7-9 and TRBJ1-5; no reliable D call. This CDR3 has 14 amino acids. Trimming removed 1 base from V and 7 bases from J, with 11 bases in between. Germline CDR1 is SEHNR and CDR2 is FQNEAQ (reference sequence). The DNA for the CDR3 is TGTGCCAGCAGCTTAGGACAAGAAAGGCAGCCCCAGCATTTT. Translation gives CASSLGQERQPQHF.